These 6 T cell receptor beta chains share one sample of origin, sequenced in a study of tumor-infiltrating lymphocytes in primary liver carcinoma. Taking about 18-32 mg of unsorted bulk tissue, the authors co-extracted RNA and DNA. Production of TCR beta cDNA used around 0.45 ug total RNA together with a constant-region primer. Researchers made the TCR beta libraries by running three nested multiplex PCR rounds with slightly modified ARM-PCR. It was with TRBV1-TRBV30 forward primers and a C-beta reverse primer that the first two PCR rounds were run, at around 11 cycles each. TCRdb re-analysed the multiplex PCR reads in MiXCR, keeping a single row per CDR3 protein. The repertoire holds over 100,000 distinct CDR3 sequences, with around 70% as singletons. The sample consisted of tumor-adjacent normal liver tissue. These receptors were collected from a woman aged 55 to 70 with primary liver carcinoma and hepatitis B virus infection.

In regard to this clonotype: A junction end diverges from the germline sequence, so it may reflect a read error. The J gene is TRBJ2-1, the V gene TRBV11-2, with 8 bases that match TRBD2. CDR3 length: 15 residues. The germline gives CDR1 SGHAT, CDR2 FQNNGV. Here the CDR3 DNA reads TGTACCAGCAGCTTCACTAGCGGAAGGTGCAATGAGCAGTTCTTT. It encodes CTSSFTSGRCNEQFF.

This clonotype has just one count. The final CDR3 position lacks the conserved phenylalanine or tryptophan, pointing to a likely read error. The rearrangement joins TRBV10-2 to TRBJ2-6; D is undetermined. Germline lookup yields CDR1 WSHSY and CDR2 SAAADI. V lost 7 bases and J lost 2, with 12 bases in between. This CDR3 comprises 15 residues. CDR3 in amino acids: CASMQSQAGANVLTL. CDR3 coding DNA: TGCGCCAGCATGCAGAGTCAGGCTGGGGCCAACGTCCTGACTCTC.

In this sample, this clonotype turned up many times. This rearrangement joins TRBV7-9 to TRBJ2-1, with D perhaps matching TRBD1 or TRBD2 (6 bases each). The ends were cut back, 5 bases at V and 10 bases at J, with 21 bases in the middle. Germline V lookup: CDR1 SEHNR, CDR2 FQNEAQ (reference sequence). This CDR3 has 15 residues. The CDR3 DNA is TGTGCCAGCAGCCATAATAGGGGGGTGATGGGGGAGCAGTTCTTC. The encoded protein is CASSHNRGVMGEQFF. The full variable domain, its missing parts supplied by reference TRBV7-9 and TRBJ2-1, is DTGVSQNPRHKITKRGQNVTFRCDPISEHNRLYWYRQTLGQGPEFLTYFQNEAQLEKSRLLSDRFSAERPKGSFSTLEIQRTEQGDSAMYLCASSHNRGVMGEQFFGPGTRLTVL.

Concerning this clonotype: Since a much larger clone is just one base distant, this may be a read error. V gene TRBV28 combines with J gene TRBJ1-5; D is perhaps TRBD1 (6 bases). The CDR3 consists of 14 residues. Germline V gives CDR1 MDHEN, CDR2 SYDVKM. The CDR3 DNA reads TGTGCCAGCAGTACGGCCTGGACAGTTCAGCCCCACCATTTT. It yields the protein CASSTAWTVQPHHF. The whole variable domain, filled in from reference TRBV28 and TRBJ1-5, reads DVKVTQSSRYLVKRTGEKVFLECVQDMDHENMFWYRQDPGLGLRLIYFSYDVKMKEKGDIPEGYSVSREKKERFSLILESASTNQTSMYLCASSTAWTVQPHHFGDGTRLSIL.

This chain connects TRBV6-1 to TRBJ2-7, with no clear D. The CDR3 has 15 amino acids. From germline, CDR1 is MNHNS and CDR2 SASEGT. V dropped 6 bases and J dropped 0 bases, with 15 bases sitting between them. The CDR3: CASRDGSLDSYEQYF. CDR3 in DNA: TGTGCCAGCAGAGATGGATCCTTGGACTCCTACGAGCAGTACTTC.

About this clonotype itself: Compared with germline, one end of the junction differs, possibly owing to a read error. For the CDR3, the DNA is TGCGCCAGCAGCTTCCTCTTACCCGGGACGGCCGAGACCCATTACTTC. This codes for CASSFLLPGTAETHYF. This chain uses TRBV5-1 with TRBJ2-5, with D perhaps being TRBD1 or TRBD2 (5 bases each). CDR3 size: 16 residues. The germline gives CDR1 SGHRS, CDR2 YFSETQ. The whole variable domain, filled in from reference TRBV5-1 and TRBJ2-5, reads KAGVTQTPRYLIKTRGQQVTLSCSPISGHRSVSWYQQTPGQGLQFLFEYFSETQRNKGNFPGRFSGRQFSNSRSEMNVSTLELGDSALYLCASSFLLPGTAETHYFGPGTRLLVL.